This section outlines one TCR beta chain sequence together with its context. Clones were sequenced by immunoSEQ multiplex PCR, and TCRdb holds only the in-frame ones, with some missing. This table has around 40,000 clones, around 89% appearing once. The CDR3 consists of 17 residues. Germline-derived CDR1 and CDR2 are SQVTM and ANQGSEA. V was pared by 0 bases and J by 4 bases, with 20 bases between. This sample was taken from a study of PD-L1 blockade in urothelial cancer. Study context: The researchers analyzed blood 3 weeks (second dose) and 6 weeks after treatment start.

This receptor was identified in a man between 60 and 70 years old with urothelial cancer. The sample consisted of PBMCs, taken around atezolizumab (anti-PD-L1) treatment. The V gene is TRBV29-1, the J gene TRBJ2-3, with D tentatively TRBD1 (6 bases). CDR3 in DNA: TGCAGCGTTGAAGATGGGGGCAGGGTGCATTTGGCAGATACGCAGTATTTT. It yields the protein CSVEDGGRVHLADTQYF.